Below are 5 T cell receptor beta chains sequenced from a single sample in a study of blood T cell repertoires in COVID-19. Only in-frame clones appear in the TCRdb table, and some are missing; sequencing was by immunoSEQ multiplex PCR. The sample records around 250,000 clones, just over 85% being singletons. The specimen was peripheral blood. All receptors derive from a man younger than 45 who had recovered from COVID-19.

The V gene is TRBV20-1, the J gene TRBJ2-5; D is perhaps TRBD1 (6 bases). V lost 4 bases and J 7 bases, leaving 10 bases between the germline ends. CDR3 length: 11 amino acids. Germline lookup yields CDR1 DFQATT and CDR2 SNEGSKA (reference sequence). The CDR3 DNA sequence: TGCAGTGCTATGCCAGGGGTGACCCAGTACTTC. Translated: CSAMPGVTQYF.

The chain couples TRBV15 to TRBJ2-7; D is perhaps TRBD1 (5 bases). This CDR3 is 14 amino acids long. V was pared by 3 bases and J by 2 bases, with 11 bases between. Per germline, CDR1 LNHNV and CDR2 YYDKDF (reference sequence). CDR3 bases: TGTGCCACCAGCAGGCCGGACAACACCTACGAGCAGTACTTC. This sequence encodes CATSRPDNTYEQYF.

V and J are TRBV7-2 and TRBJ2-5, with TRBD2 matching 7 bases. V lost 1 base to trimming and J lost 2 bases; unmatched junction nucleotides: 4. The CDR3 totals 15 residues. Germline values: CDR1 SGHTA, CDR2 FQGNSA. The CDR3 DNA is TGTGCCAGCAGCTTAGTATGGGGGGGGCAAGAGACCCAGTACTTC. This codes for CASSLVWGGQETQYF.

Only one count was recorded for this clone. The chain uses TRBV7-9 and TRBJ2-3, with TRBD2 matching over 7 bases. CDR1 SEHNR and CDR2 FQNEAQ come from the germline V gene (reference sequence). This CDR3 has 14 residues. Unmatched junction bases numbered 6, after V lost 3 bases and J lost 6 bases. The CDR3 nucleotides are TGTGCCAGCAGCTTGGCGGGGGTTGGCGATACGCAGTATTTT. Its protein is CASSLAGVGDTQYF.

This rearrangement joins TRBV25-1 to TRBJ2-1; 7 bases align to TRBD1. The CDR3 extends over 15 amino acids. Trimming cost V 8 bases and J 6 bases; bases outside gene matches: 13. Germline V gene lookup returns CDR1 MGHDK and CDR2 SYGVNS. CDR3 DNA sequence: TGTGCCAGCCTCCTCCCGGGACAGTCAGGCAATGAGCAGTTCTTC. Translating gives CASLLPGQSGNEQFF.